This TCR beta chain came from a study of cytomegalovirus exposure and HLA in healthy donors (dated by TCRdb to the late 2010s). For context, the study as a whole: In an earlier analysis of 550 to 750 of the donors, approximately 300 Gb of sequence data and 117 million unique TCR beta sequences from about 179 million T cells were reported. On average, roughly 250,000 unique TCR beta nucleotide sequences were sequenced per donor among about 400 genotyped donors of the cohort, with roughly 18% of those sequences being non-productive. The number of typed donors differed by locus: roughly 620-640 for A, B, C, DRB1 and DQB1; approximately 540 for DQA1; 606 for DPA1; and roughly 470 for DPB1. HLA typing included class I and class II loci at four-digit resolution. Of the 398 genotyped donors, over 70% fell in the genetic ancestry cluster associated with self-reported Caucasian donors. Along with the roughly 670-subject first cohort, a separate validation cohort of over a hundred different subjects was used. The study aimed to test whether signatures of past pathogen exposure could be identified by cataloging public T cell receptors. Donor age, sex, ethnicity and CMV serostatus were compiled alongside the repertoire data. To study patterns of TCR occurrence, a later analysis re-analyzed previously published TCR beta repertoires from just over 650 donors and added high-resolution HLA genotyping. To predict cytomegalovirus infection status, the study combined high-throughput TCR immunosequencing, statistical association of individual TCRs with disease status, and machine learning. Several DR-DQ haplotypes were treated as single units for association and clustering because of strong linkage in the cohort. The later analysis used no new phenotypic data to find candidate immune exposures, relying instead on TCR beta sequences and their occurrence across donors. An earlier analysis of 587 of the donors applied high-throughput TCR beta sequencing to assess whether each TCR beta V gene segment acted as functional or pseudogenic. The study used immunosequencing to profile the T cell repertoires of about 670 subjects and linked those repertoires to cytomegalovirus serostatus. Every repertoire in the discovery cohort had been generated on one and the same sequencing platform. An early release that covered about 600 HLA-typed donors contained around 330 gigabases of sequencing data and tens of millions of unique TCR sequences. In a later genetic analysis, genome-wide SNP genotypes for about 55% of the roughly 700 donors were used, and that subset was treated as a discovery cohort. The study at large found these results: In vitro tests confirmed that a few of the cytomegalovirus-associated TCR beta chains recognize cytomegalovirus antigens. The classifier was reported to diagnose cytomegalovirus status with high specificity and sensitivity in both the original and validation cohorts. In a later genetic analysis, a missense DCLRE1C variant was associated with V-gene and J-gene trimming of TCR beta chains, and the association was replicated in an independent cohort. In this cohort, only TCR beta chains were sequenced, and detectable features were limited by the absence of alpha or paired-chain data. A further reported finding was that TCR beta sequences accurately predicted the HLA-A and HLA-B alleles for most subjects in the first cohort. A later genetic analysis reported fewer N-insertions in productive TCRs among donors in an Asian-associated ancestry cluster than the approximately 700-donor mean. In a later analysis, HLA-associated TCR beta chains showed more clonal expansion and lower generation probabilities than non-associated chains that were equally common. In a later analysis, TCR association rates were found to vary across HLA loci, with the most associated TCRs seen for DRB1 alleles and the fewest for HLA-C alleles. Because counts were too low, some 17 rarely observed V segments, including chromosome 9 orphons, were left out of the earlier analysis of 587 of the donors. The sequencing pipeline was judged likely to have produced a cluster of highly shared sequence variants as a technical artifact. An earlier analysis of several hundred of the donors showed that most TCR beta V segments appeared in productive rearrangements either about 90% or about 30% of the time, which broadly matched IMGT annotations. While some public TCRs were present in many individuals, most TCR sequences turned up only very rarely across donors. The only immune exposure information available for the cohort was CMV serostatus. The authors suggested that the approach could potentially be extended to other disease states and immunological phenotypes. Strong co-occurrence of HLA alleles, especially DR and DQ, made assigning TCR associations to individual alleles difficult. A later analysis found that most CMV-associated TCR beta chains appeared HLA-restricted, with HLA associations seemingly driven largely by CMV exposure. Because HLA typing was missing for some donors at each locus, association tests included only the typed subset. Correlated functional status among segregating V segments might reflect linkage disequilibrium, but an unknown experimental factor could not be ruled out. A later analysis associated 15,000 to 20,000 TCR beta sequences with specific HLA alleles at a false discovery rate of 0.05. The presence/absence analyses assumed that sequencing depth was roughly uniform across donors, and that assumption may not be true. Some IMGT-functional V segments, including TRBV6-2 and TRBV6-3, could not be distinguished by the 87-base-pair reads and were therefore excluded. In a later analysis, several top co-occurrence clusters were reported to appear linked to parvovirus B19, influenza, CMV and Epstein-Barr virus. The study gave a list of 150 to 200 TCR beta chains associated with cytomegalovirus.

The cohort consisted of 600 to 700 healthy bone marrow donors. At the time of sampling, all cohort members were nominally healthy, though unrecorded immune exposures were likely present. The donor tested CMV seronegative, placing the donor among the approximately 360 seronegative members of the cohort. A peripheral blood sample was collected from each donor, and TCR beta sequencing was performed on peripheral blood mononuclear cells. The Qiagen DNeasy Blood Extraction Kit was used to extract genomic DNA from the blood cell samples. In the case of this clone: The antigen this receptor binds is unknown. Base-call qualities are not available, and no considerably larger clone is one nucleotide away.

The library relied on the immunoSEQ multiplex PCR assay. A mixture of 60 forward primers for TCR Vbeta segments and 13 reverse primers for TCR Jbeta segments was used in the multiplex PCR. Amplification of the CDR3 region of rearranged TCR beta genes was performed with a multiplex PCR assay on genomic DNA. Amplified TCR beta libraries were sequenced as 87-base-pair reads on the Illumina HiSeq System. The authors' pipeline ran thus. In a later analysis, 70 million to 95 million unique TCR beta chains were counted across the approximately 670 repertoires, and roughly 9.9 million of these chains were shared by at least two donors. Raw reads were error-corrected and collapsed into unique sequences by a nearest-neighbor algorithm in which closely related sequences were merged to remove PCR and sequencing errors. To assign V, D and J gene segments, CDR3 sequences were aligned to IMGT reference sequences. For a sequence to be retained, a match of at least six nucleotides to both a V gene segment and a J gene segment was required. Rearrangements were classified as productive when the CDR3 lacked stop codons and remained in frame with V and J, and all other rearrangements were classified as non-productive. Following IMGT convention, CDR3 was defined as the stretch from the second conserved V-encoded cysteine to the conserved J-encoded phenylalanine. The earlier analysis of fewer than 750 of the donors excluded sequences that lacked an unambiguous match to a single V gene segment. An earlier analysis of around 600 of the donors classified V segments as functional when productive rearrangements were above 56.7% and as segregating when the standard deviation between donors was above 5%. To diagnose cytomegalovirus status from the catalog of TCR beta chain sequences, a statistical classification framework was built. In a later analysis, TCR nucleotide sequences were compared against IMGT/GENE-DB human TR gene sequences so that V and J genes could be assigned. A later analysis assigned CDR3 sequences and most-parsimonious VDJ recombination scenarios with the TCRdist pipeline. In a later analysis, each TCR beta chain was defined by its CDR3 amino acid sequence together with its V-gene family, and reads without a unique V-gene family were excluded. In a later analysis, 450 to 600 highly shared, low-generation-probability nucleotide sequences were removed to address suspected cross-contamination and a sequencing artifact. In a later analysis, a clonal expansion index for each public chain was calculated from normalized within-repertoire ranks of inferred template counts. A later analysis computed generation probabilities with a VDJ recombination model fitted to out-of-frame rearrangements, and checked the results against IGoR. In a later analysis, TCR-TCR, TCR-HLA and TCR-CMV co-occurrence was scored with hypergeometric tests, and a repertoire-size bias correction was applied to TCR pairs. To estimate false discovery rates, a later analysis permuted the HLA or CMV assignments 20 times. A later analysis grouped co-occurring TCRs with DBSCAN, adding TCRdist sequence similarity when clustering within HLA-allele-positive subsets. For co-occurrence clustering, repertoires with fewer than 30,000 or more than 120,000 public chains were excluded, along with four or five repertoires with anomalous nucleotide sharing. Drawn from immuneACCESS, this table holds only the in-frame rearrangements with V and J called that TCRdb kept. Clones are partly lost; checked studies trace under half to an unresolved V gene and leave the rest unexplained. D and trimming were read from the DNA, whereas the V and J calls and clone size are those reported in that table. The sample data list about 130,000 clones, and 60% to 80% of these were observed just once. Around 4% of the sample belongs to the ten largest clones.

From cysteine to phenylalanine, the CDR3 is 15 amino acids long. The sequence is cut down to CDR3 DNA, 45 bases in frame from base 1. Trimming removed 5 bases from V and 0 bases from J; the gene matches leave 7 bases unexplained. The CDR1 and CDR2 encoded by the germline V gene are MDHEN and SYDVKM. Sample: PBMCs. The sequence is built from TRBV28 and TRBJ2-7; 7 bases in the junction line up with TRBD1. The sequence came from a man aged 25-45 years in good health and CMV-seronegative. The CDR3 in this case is CASSHTGALSYEQYF. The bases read TGTGCCAGCAGTCATACAGGGGCGCTCTCCTACGAGCAGTACTTC.